This TCR beta chain was sequenced during a study of glioma-infiltrating T cells. Findings and limits, study-wide: Non-neoplastic patients had below-expected tissue-blood divergence, while all gliomas exceeded expectation.

This CDR3 has 10 amino acids. CDR1 and CDR2 from the germline V gene are MNHEY and SMNVEV (reference sequence). V lost 10 bases and J lost 5, with 6 bases in between. By sample fraction, this clonotype is hyperexpanded. The antigen remains undetermined. TCR alpha and beta CDR3 regions were amplified from RNA using iRepertoire nested multiplex PCR. TCRdb re-analysed the multiplex PCR reads in MiXCR, keeping a single row per CDR3 protein. The sample has some 99,000 distinct CDR3 sequences; less than 30% are singletons. The specimen sequenced was glioma tissue, nonneoplastic brain tissue, or PBMCs (not recorded which). This receptor was identified in a human donor with low-grade glioma or glioblastoma, undergoing nonglioma brain surgery, or in good health (not recorded which). V is TRBV27 and J is TRBJ2-1; D remains unclear. CDR3 sequence: CATEDNEQFF. The CDR3 coding sequence is TGTGCCACCGAAGACAATGAGCAGTTCTTC.